The 23 T cell receptor beta chains reported below all come from one sample, sequenced in a study of T cell repertoires in cytomegalovirus infection. MiXCR was run by TCRdb on the reads, yielding one entry per CDR3 protein. The sample records just over 150,000 distinct CDR3 sequences, 23% being singletons. The source material was PBMCs. All receptors derive from a human donor in good health (CMV status not recorded). Some clones in this sample may be carry-over from other donors' samples.

This clonotype was counted between two and nine times. V usage is TRBV28 and J usage is TRBJ1-1, with 9 bases identical to TRBD1. The CDR3 runs to 15 residues. Trimming took 7 bases from V and 9 from J; bases not matched to a gene: 15. CDR1 and CDR2 (germline): MDHEN, SYDVKM. The CDR3 loop is CASKGWGQGVAQAFF. CDR3 in DNA: TGTGCCAGCAAGGGATGGGGACAGGGTGTAGCCCAAGCTTTCTTT.

This clonotype was counted at least ten times. The chain combines TRBV7-6 with TRBJ2-7; D call uncertain. The CDR3 runs 13 residues. Germline V gives CDR1 SGHVS, CDR2 FNYEAQ. V lost 4 bases and J lost 4, with 11 bases in between. For the CDR3, the DNA is TGTGCCAGCAGCTCCCGGACGAATTACGAGCAGTACTTC. Protein: CASSSRTNYEQYF.

This clonotype was observed at least ten times. J is TRBJ2-4 and V is TRBV28; D uncertain. This CDR3 region has 14 residues. Trimming stripped 6 bases from V and 2 bases from J, with 11 bases between. The V gene's germline CDR1 is MDHEN and CDR2 SYDVKM. CDR3 coding DNA: TGTGCCAGCAGCTCCTCGGGTTCCAAAAACATTCAGTACTTC. It translates to CASSSSGSKNIQYF.

The sample holds many counts of this clonotype. CDR3 bases: TGTGCCAGCAGCCTACGGGACAGGGGCACCTACGAGCAGTACTTC. Its protein product is CASSLRDRGTYEQYF. The chain recombines TRBV6-5 with TRBJ2-7; 10 bases align to TRBD1. This CDR3 has 15 residues. Germline trimming cut 6 bases from V and 2 bases from J; bases unmatched to any gene: 7. CDR1 and CDR2 from the germline V gene are MNHEY and SVGAGI.

This clonotype was recorded many times. In nucleotides, the CDR3 is TGTGCCAGCAGCTTAGCTTCGGCAGGGTCCATTGCTGAGACCCAGTACTTC. This encodes CASSLASAGSIAETQYF. The chain uses TRBV7-2 and TRBJ2-5, with a weak D call TRBD1 (5 bases). Per germline, CDR1 SGHTA and CDR2 FQGNSA. V shed 0 bases and J shed 5 bases, with 19 bases lying between them. This CDR3 is built from 17 residues.

This clonotype was seen only once. The genes are TRBV2 and TRBJ2-6; D perhaps matches TRBD2 (7 bases). Germline loops: CDR1 SNHLY, CDR2 FYNNEI. The CDR3 is 12 amino acids. Trimming cost V 7 bases and J 11 bases, with 12 bases left between them. The CDR3 DNA follows: TGTGCCAGCATAGGGGGGGGGGACGTCCTGACTTTC. This encodes CASIGGGDVLTF. The full variable domain, rest sourced from reference TRBV2 and TRBJ2-6, is EPEVTQTPSHQVTQMGQEVILRCVPISNHLYFYWYRQILGQKVEFLVSFYNNEISEKSEIFDDQFSVERPDGSNFTLKIRSTKLEDSAMYFCASIGGGDVLTFGAGSRLTVL.

This clonotype was seen more than once but under ten times. V gene TRBV2 combines with J gene TRBJ2-3, with 10 bases identical to TRBD2. CDR3 length: 16 amino acids. Looked up from germline, CDR1 is SNHLY and CDR2 is FYNNEI. The J segment lost 5 bases and the V segment lost 0 bases, leaving 5 bases of the junction unmatched. The CDR3 region is CASSEALAGVGDTQYF. CDR3 coding DNA: TGTGCCAGCAGTGAAGCGCTAGCGGGAGTTGGAGATACGCAGTATTTT.

This clonotype has only a few counts. J is TRBJ2-5 and V is TRBV6-2 or TRBV6-3; D uncertain. Trimming took off 2 bases at V and 4 bases at J, with 11 bases between the two ends. The CDR3 is 14 amino acids. Germline CDR1 and CDR2: MNHEY and SVGEGT. Written as DNA, the CDR3 is TGTGCCAGCAGTTACCCCGACCCCTCAGAGACCCAGTACTTC. Translated, it gives CASSYPDPSETQYF.

This clonotype was picked up many times. This chain links TRBV7-6 with TRBJ2-7; 9 bases are shared with TRBD2. The germline CDR1 and CDR2 sequences are SGHVS and FNYEAQ. The CDR3 is made up of 15 amino acids. V dropped 3 bases and J dropped 6; count of bases not matched to a gene: 9. This chain's CDR3 is CASSFLAGTSGEQYF. The CDR3 DNA sequence: TGTGCCAGCAGCTTTCTAGCGGGAACTTCTGGCGAGCAGTACTTC. Full variable domain (rest looked up from reference TRBV7-6 and TRBJ2-7): GAGVSQSPRYKVTKRGQDVALRCDPISGHVSLYWYRQALGQGPEFLTYFNYEAQQDKSGLPNDRFSAERPEGSISTLTIQRTEQRDSAMYRCASSFLAGTSGEQYFGPGTRLTVT.

The CDR3 loop is CASSFGVGEDSHGYTF. The CDR3 nucleotides read TGTGCCAGCAGCTTTGGTGTCGGGGAGGACAGTCATGGCTACACCTTC. The chain links TRBV5-4 to TRBJ1-2; possible D gene TRBD1, 6 bases. CDR3 length: 16 residues. The V gene lost 2 bases and the J gene lost 6 bases, with 20 bases spanning the gap. Germline-derived CDR1 and CDR2 are SGHNT and YYREEE (reference sequence).

This clonotype appeared a few times. The rearrangement links TRBV28 to TRBJ1-2, with no clear D. The germline V and J ends were trimmed by 2 bases and 6 bases, with 10 bases remaining between them. Germline CDR1 MDHEN, CDR2 SYDVKM. The CDR3 covers 13 residues. As DNA, the CDR3 is TGTGCCAGCAGTTTAATTCGGGTGGATGGCTACACCTTC. It yields the protein CASSLIRVDGYTF.

The V call is TRBV6-2 or TRBV6-3, the J call TRBJ2-3; weak D call: TRBD2 (6 bases). Trimming left V 8 bases short and J 5 bases short, with 32 bases between. The germline gives CDR1 MNHEY, CDR2 SVGEGT. The length of the CDR3 is 19 residues. The CDR3 bases are TGTGCCAGCGGGTTCGAACCTTCGAATAGCGGATTTCGCGGAGATACGCAGTATTTT. It specifies CASGFEPSNSGFRGDTQYF.

In its sample, this clonotype was seen a few times. This sequence joins TRBV7-9 and TRBJ2-7; TRBD1 is a possible D gene (6 bases). The CDR3 is made up of 15 amino acids. Trimming left V 1 base short and J 9 bases short, with 19 bases between. CDR1 is SEHNR and CDR2 is FQNEAQ in the germline V gene (reference sequence). The CDR3 here is CASSLGGGVDGVQYF. In nucleotides, the CDR3 is TGTGCCAGCAGCTTAGGAGGGGGAGTCGACGGGGTGCAGTACTTC.

The V call is TRBV6-6, the J call TRBJ2-3, with 12 nucleotides matching TRBD2. Germline V gene lookup returns CDR1 MNHNY and CDR2 SVGAGI (reference sequence). This CDR3 is 14 amino acids long. V lost 5 bases to trimming and J lost 7 bases; unmatched junction nucleotides: 4. CDR3 in amino acids: CASSPGTSGYTQYF. The CDR3 nucleotides read TGTGCCAGCAGTCCAGGGACTAGCGGGTATACGCAGTATTTT.

The chain is built from TRBV7-9 and TRBJ1-2, with 8 bases matching TRBD1. Germline loops: CDR1 SEHNR, CDR2 FQNEAQ (reference sequence). The ends lost 4 bases at V and 2 bases at J; junction bases unmatched: 3. The CDR3 contains 14 residues. The CDR3 spells CASSYPGGNYGYTF. CDR3 bases: TGTGCCAGCAGCTACCCAGGGGGCAACTATGGCTACACCTTC.

The gene calls are TRBV12-3 or TRBV12-4 and TRBJ1-2; D is perhaps TRBD1 (5 bases). This CDR3 has 16 amino acids. Trimming pared 8 bases from V and 4 bases from J, leaving 23 bases between. The CDR3 sequence: CASGDGGGRRAYGYTF. CDR3 DNA: TGTGCCAGCGGCGACGGGGGGGGACGACGCGCCTATGGCTACACCTTC.

To note about this clonotype: Since a much larger clone is just one base distant, this may be a read error. V and J are TRBV7-2 and TRBJ2-1; 7 bases fit TRBD2. The CDR3 length is 15 residues. Germline CDR1 is SGHTA and CDR2 is FQGNSA. Losses at the gene ends were 5 bases for V and 5 bases for J; bases not matched to a gene: 9. The CDR3 sequence: CASSLWTSRHNEQFF. CDR3 coding DNA: TGTGCCAGCAGCCTCTGGACTAGTAGGCACAATGAGCAGTTCTTC. The whole variable domain, remainder taken from reference TRBV7-2 and TRBJ2-1, is GAGVSQSPSNKVTEKGKDVELRCDPISGHTALYWYRQSLGQGLEFLIYFQGNSAPDKSGLPSDRFSAERTGGSVSTLTIQRTQQEDSAVYLCASSLWTSRHNEQFFGPGTRLTVL.

The sample holds a few counts of this clonotype. This chain uses TRBV12-3 or TRBV12-4 with TRBJ1-5; weak D call: TRBD1 (5 bases). This CDR3 comprises 17 residues. Trimming cost V 3 bases and J 0 bases, with 15 bases left between them. The CDR3 here is CASSFFPDSYSNQPQHF. The CDR3 bases are TGTGCCAGCAGTTTCTTTCCCGACAGCTATAGCAATCAGCCCCAGCATTTT.

V gene TRBV2 combines with J gene TRBJ1-1; D might be TRBD1 (5 bases). This CDR3 has 13 residues. The ends were cut back, 3 bases at V and 5 bases at J, with 10 bases in the middle. Germline V CDR1 and CDR2: SNHLY, FYNNEI. The CDR3 nucleotides are TGTGCCAGCAGTGACGGGGCGTGGACTGAAGCTTTCTTT. Residues: CASSDGAWTEAFF.

The chain is built from TRBV5-6 and TRBJ1-2; 7 nucleotides line up with TRBD1. J lost 3 bases, V lost 1 base, and 3 bases had no gene match. Germline assignment: CDR1 SGHDT and CDR2 YYEEEE. CDR3 length: 14 amino acids. The CDR3 nucleotides read TGTGCCAGCAGCTTGCGGGGACAGTACTATGGCTACACCTTC. It is translated as CASSLRGQYYGYTF. Complete variable domain (other parts from reference TRBV5-6 and TRBJ1-2): DAGVTQSPTHLIKTRGQQVTLRCSPKSGHDTVSWYQQALGQGPQFIFQYYEEEERQRGNFPDRFSGHQFPNYSSELNVNALLLGDSALYLCASSLRGQYYGYTFGSGTRLTVV.

In this sample, this clonotype turned up a few times. The genes are TRBV27 and TRBJ1-5; TRBD1 matches at 7 bases. Germline V gives CDR1 MNHEY, CDR2 SMNVEV (reference sequence). The trim removed 5 bases at V and 5 bases at J, leaving 6 bases unmatched. CDR3 length equals 14 residues. The CDR3 loop is CASSNRGGDQPQHF. For the CDR3, the DNA is TGTGCCAGCAGTAACAGGGGCGGGGATCAGCCCCAGCATTTT.

The CDR3 bases are TGTGCCAGCAGCTTAGTCCCTAGCGGGAAAGGAGAGACCCAGTACTTC. This encodes CASSLVPSGKGETQYF. V is TRBV7-2 and J is TRBJ2-5; TRBD2 matches at 9 bases. V lost 1 base to trimming and J lost 4 bases; unmatched junction nucleotides: 7. This CDR3 region has 16 residues. Germline V gene sequence: CDR1 SGHTA, CDR2 FQGNSA.

This clonotype was detected a few times. The rearrangement links TRBV2 to TRBJ2-7; D is ambiguous. V lost 1 base to trimming and J lost 3 bases, with 4 bases between them. CDR3 length: 12 residues. In germline, CDR1 is SNHLY, CDR2 FYNNEI. The CDR3 here is CASSEGSYEQYF. The CDR3 region has the DNA TGTGCCAGCAGTGAAGGGAGCTACGAGCAGTACTTC. The full variable domain, with the rest looked up from reference TRBV2 and TRBJ2-7, is EPEVTQTPSHQVTQMGQEVILRCVPISNHLYFYWYRQILGQKVEFLVSFYNNEISEKSEIFDDQFSVERPDGSNFTLKIRSTKLEDSAMYFCASSEGSYEQYFGPGTRLTVT.